These T cell receptor beta chains were read from a single sample in a study of cytomegalovirus exposure and HLA in healthy donors. Measured with immunoSEQ multiplex PCR; TCRdb has only the in-frame clones, and not every one. The table lists 150,000 to 200,000 clones, around 85% of them singletons. The sample comprised PBMCs. The receptor source for this set is a woman between 45 and 65 years old in good health and CMV-seronegative. Each CDR3 is given with its conserved first and last residue. A D gene is named only where the DNA matches it firmly. Clone size is not always given. Where it is, it says once, few, many or a class for expanded clones.

clone size	V gene	D gene	J gene	CDR3 DNA	CDR3 protein
-	TRBV29-1	TRBD1	TRBJ1-2	TGCAGCGTTGAGGACAGGGGATTGAGCTATGGCTACACCTTC	CSVEDRGLSYGYTF
-	TRBV9	-	TRBJ1-3	TGTGCCAGCAGCGCCAGGGCTGGAAACACCATATATTTT	CASSARAGNTIYF
-	TRBV7-9	-	TRBJ1-1	TGTGCCAGCAGCTTAGCCAGACAGGTAGTAGAGACTGAAGCTTTCTTT	CASSLARQVVETEAFF
-	TRBV6-1	-	TRBJ1-2	TGTGCCAGCAGTGAGGGGACCGACAGGTACTATGGCTACACCTTC	CASSEGTDRYYGYTF
-	TRBV29-1	-	TRBJ1-3	TGCAGCGCCGGGGGAGGTAGCTCTGGAAACACCATATATTTT	CSAGGGSSGNTIYF
-	TRBV30	TRBD1	TRBJ1-2	TGTGCCTGGAGTCTTGGGGACAGGCGGAATAACTATGGCTACACCTTC	CAWSLGDRRNNYGYTF
-	TRBV7-9	-	TRBJ1-1	TGTTCCAGCAGCTTAGCGCTGGCGCGCGGTAAAGCTTTCTTT	CSSSLALARGKAFF
-	TRBV18	TRBD2	TRBJ2-7	TGTGCCAGCTCCCCCAGCGGGAGGGCCGGTCTCGAGCAGTACTTC	CASSPSGRAGLEQYF
-	TRBV18	-	TRBJ1-4	TGTGCCAGCTTCGAGTTCACAACTAATGAAAAACTGTTTTTT	CASFEFTTNEKLFF
-	TRBV9	TRBD2	TRBJ2-5	TGTGCCAGCAGCGCGGGACTAGCGGGAGGCCAAGAGACCCAGTACTTC	CASSAGLAGGQETQYF
-	TRBV27	TRBD1	TRBJ1-1	TGTGCCAGCAGTTTACCGGGACAGGGGGGACAAGCTTTCTTT	CASSLPGQGGQAFF
-	TRBV6-1	-	TRBJ1-1	TGTGCCAGCAGGGTTCACTTGAACACTGAAGCTTTCTTT	CASRVHLNTEAFF
-	TRBV28	-	TRBJ1-1	TGTGCCAGCAGTTCCGGGACACTGAACACTGAAGCTTTCTTT	CASSSGTLNTEAFF
-	TRBV5-8	TRBD1	TRBJ2-5	TGTGCCAGCAGCACTGGACAGGGAGTGACAGAGACCCAGTACTTC	CASSTGQGVTETQYF
once	TRBV15	-	TRBJ1-5	TGTGCCACCAGCAGAGCGGGTGTGCAGCCCCAGCATTTT	CATSRAGVQPQHF
-	TRBV19	TRBD2	TRBJ2-7	TGTGCCAGTAGTACTACGTCACTAGCGGGAGTCCACTTC	CASSTTSLAGVHF
-	TRBV5-6	-	TRBJ1-1	TGTGCCAGCAGCCCCAGGGGAATCTCTCTCTCTGAAGCTTTCTTT	CASSPRGISLSEAFF
-	TRBV19	TRBD1	TRBJ1-5	TGTGCCAGTTCCGACAGGGTCACTCAGCCCCAGCATTTT	CASSDRVTQPQHF
-	TRBV2	TRBD1	TRBJ1-3	TGTGCCAGCAGTGGCGACAGGGACCCCATATATTTT	CASSGDRDPIYF
-	TRBV7-9	-	TRBJ2-7	TGTGCCAGCAGCCAATACACACCCGGGGCCTACGAGCAGTACTTC	CASSQYTPGAYEQYF
-	TRBV7-9	-	TRBJ2-7	TGTGCCAGCAGCACCTTCGGGGAGCAGTACTTC	CASSTFGEQYF
-	TRBV5-1	TRBD1	TRBJ2-2	TGCGCCAGCAGCTACGGACAGGCAGCCACCGGGGAGCTGTTTTTT	CASSYGQAATGELFF
-	TRBV4-1	TRBD2	TRBJ2-1	TGCGCCAGCAGCCAATCCCTAGCGGGAAGGGTCTACAATGAGCAGTTCTTC	CASSQSLAGRVYNEQFF
-	TRBV19	TRBD1	TRBJ1-2	TGTGCCAGTAGTCATCCGCCAGGGGGTCGCTATGGCTACACCTTC	CASSHPPGGRYGYTF
-	TRBV27	TRBD1	TRBJ2-6	TGTGCCAGCAGTTTCTCGGGACAGGGCCACTCTGGGGCCAACGTCCTGACTTTC	CASSFSGQGHSGANVLTF
-	TRBV27	-	TRBJ2-2	TGTGCCAGCAGTCCCCTCGGTACAGAAAACACCGGGGAGCTGTTTTTT	CASSPLGTENTGELFF
once	TRBV4-1	TRBD2	TRBJ2-3	TGCGCCAGCAGCCAACCGACGGTCGGACTAGCGAAAGATACGCAGTATTTT	CASSQPTVGLAKDTQYF
-	TRBV25-1	-	TRBJ2-7	TGTGCCAGCAGTCTACCGTCCGGGCGCGGGTACGAGCAGTACTTC	CASSLPSGRGYEQYF
-	TRBV30	-	TRBJ2-6	TGTGCCTGGAGGTTCCCGGGTATTGGGGCCAACGTCCTGACTTTC	CAWRFPGIGANVLTF
-	TRBV21-1	-	TRBJ2-2	TGTGCCAGCAGCAATGAGTCCTTTGGACAGACGGCCCGACGAATTAACACCGGGGAGCTGTTTTTT	CASSNESFGQTARRINTGELFF
-	TRBV4-2	-	TRBJ1-4	TGTGCCAGCAGCCAAGATGGTCTAAGTGAAAAACTGTTTTTT	CASSQDGLSEKLFF
-	TRBV29-1	TRBD1	TRBJ2-1	TGCAGCGTCGATACAGGGGGCGAGCAGTTCTTC	CSVDTGGEQFF
few	TRBV19	TRBD2	TRBJ2-1	TGTGATAGAACAACGGGACTAGCGGACAATGAGCAGTTCTTC	CDRTTGLADNEQFF
once	TRBV6-5	-	TRBJ1-2	TGTGCCAGCAGTTATACGGGGGTTGGTGGCTACACCTTC	CASSYTGVGGYTF
-	TRBV6-6	TRBD1	TRBJ1-2	TGTGCCAGCAGTTTAGGGGGCAGCTATGGCTACACCTTC	CASSLGGSYGYTF
-	TRBV6-6	-	TRBJ1-1	TGTGCCAGCAGAAGGGAGGGGAGGGCTGAAGCTTTCTTT	CASRREGRAEAFF
few	TRBV7-9	TRBD1	TRBJ2-5	TGTGCCAGCAGCTCTTTGACAGGGGGCGAGACCCAGTACTTC	CASSSLTGGETQYF
-	TRBV18	TRBD1	TRBJ2-1	TGTGCCAGCTCACCCCCCTTTGGGACAGCAAGTGCTGAGCAGTTCTTC	CASSPPFGTASAEQFF
-	TRBV6-5	-	TRBJ2-1	TGTGCCAGCAGTTACCGGAACGGCGGTCCTGAGCAGTTCTTC	CASSYRNGGPEQFF
once	TRBV7-6	TRBD2	TRBJ2-1	TGTGCCAGCAGCTTAGTTCTAGCGGGAGTAGTCTTCGACAATGAGCAGTTCTTC	CASSLVLAGVVFDNEQFF
-	TRBV4-2	-	TRBJ1-3	TGTGCCAGCAGCTTGGTCGGGACAAACGCTAAAGACACCATATATTTT	CASSLVGTNAKDTIYF
-	TRBV9	-	TRBJ2-1	TGTGCCAGCAGCACGGGAGATTCGAATGAGCAGTTCTTC	CASSTGDSNEQFF
-	TRBV18	TRBD1	TRBJ2-7	TGTGCCAGCTCACCAGGGACAGGGAGCGTCAGCGGCGAGCAGTACTTC	CASSPGTGSVSGEQYF
-	TRBV7-9	-	TRBJ2-3	TGTGCCAGCAGCTTAGCGCGCGCAGGGAACACAGATACGCAGTATTTT	CASSLARAGNTDTQYF
-	TRBV28	-	TRBJ2-7	TGTGCCAGCAGTTTGAGTATGGCGGCCGAGCAGTACTTC	CASSLSMAAEQYF
-	TRBV19	-	TRBJ1-1	TGTGCCAGTAGTAGCGGACAAGGGTACACTGAAGCTTTCTTT	CASSSGQGYTEAFF
-	TRBV7-2	TRBD2	TRBJ2-1	TGTGCCAGCAGGAGGATTAGCGGGTCCCACAATGAGCAGTTCTTC	CASRRISGSHNEQFF
-	TRBV6-6	-	TRBJ2-1	TGTGCCAGCAGTTACTTGGGGGCAGGGGGGAACAATGAGCAGTTCTTC	CASSYLGAGGNNEQFF
-	TRBV11-2	-	TRBJ2-5	TGTGCCAGCAGCCCTAGGATGGAGACCCAGTACTTC	CASSPRMETQYF
-	TRBV4-3	-	TRBJ2-5	TGCGCCAGCAGCCAAGGGGGGGACCCCCGGGAGACCCAGTACTTC	CASSQGGDPRETQYF
-	TRBV5-6	-	TRBJ1-2	TGTGCCAGCAGCTTGACGGGGCAGGGGATTGGCTACACCTTC	CASSLTGQGIGYTF